This passage covers 10 T cell receptor beta chains from one sample sequenced in a study of kidney transplant recipient with SARS-CoV-2 infection. MiXCR, applied by TCRdb to the reads, yields one record per CDR3 protein. The sample has about 250,000 distinct CDR3 sequences, more than 25% seen once. Sequences were derived from a blood sample, sampled at baseline and between days 110 and 120 from a kidney transplant recipient. These receptors all come from a male patient in his 30s who had COVID-19 and was a kidney transplant recipient. The graft donor may be the source of some T cells.

Remarks on this clonotype: This may arise from a read error, as a much more abundant clone is one base away. CDR3 nucleotide sequence: TGTGCCGGCATCGGCAGGGGTCTAAACGAGCAGTACTTC. Protein: CAGIGRGLNEQYF. The V call is TRBV28, the J call TRBJ2-7; possible D gene TRBD1, 6 bases. There are 13 residues in the CDR3. Per the germline V gene, CDR1 is MDHEN and CDR2 is SYDVKM. V was trimmed by 11 bases and J by 5 bases, leaving 19 bases between them.

On this clonotype itself: A clone one base away is much larger, so this may be a read error. V gene TRBV7-6 combines with J gene TRBJ1-4, with TRBD1 matching over 7 bases. The CDR3 consists of 14 residues. Germline trimming cut 7 bases from V and 6 bases from J; bases unmatched to any gene: 8. Per germline, CDR1 SGHVS and CDR2 FNYEAQ. The CDR3 is CASTSGQFYEKLFF. CDR3 coding DNA: TGTGCCAGCACATCGGGACAGTTTTATGAAAAACTGTTTTTT.

This clonotype was detected ten times or more. CDR3 sequence (DNA): TGTGCCAGCAGCACTGGGGTTTCAGCTCGAAAGACCTATGGCTACACCTTC. It translates to CASSTGVSARKTYGYTF. The chain couples TRBV7-4 to TRBJ1-2; D not certain. This CDR3 contains 17 residues. The V end was cut by 5 bases, the J end by 4 bases, with 23 bases between. From germline, CDR1 is SGHVT and CDR2 SQSDAQ.

In regard to this clonotype: At one end the junction does not follow the germline gene, possibly because of a read error. The chain joins TRBV7-8 to TRBJ1-2; D gene ambiguous. There are 17 residues in the CDR3. The germline V gene encodes CDR1 SGHVS and CDR2 FQNEAQ. In nucleotides, the CDR3 is TGTGCCAGCAGCCTATTTATGTTTACCCGAAGGACCTATGGCCACACCTTC. Amino acid sequence: CASSLFMFTRRTYGHTF.

With regard to this clonotype: This may arise from a read error, as a much more abundant clone is one base away. The V and J genes are TRBV6-8 and TRBJ1-2; no clear D. This CDR3 has 17 amino acids. Germline V gene lookup returns CDR1 MNHGY and CDR2 SAAAGT. The germline V and J ends were trimmed by 5 bases and 4 bases, with 23 bases remaining between them. The CDR3 DNA sequence: TGTGCCAGCAGTGTGCGACTACGCCCTAGAAAGACCTATGGCTACACCTTC. Translated, it gives CASSVRLRPRKTYGYTF.

This clonotype was found many times. In DNA form, the CDR3 reads TGTGCCAGCAGTTTTCGACACCAGGGAATGAACACTGAAGCTTTCTTT. Protein product: CASSFRHQGMNTEAFF. The chain has TRBV12-3 or TRBV12-4 and TRBJ1-1; D perhaps matches TRBD1 (5 bases). V lost 3 bases and J lost 0, with 14 bases in between. This CDR3 has 16 residues.

This clonotype came up once. This may be a read error: a much more frequent sequence differs by one nucleotide. The genes are TRBV20-1 and TRBJ1-2, with D hard to call. Per germline, CDR1 DFQATT and CDR2 SNEGSKA (reference sequence). The V end was cut by 5 bases, the J end by 4 bases, with 23 bases between. The length of the CDR3 is 16 residues. In DNA form, the CDR3 reads TGCAGTGCTTCATGCTTGCTGTTTCGAAGGACCTATGGCTACACCTTC. Protein: CSASCLLFRRTYGYTF.

This clonotype was observed many times. This CDR3 is CASSLAEGRGTEAFF. Written as DNA, the CDR3 is TGCGCCAGCAGCTTAGCAGAGGGTAGAGGAACTGAAGCTTTCTTT. The J gene is TRBJ1-1, the V gene TRBV5-1; D is uncertain. The CDR3 has 15 residues. CDR1 and CDR2 (germline): SGHRS, YFSETQ. Between the trimmed V and J ends, which lost 2 bases and 5 bases, there was a span of 16 bases.

Many counts were recorded for this clonotype. CDR3 residues: CASSQKTRTELKAFF. In nucleotides, the CDR3 is TGCGCCAGCAGCCAAAAAACACGGACAGAGTTAAAAGCTTTCTTT. The V and J genes are TRBV4-1 and TRBJ1-1; D may be TRBD1 (6 bases). CDR3 length: 15 residues. The V end lost 2 bases, the J end lost 9 bases, and 19 bases lay between the germline ends. Germline assignment: CDR1 MGHRA and CDR2 YSYEKL.

This clonotype was observed many times. The chain links TRBV30 to TRBJ1-2; 9 positions agree with TRBD1. Germline V gene data show CDR1 as GTSNPN and CDR2 as SVGIG (reference sequence). CDR3 length equals 14 residues. After removal of 3 bases from V and 7 bases from J, the junction contained 9 bases not matched to a gene. The CDR3 region has the DNA TGTGCCTGGAGGGGAGACAGGGGGAGTTTTGGCTACACCTTC. Translation: CAWRGDRGSFGYTF.